A single sample is the source of the 14 T cell receptor beta chains below, sequenced in a study of regulatory T cells in long-lasting Graves disease. HTBI primers from iRepertoire and Arm-PCR of CDR3 regions yielded the TCR beta libraries. MiXCR was run by TCRdb on the multiplex PCR reads, yielding one entry per CDR3 protein. The data contain 400,000 to 550,000 distinct CDR3 sequences, roughly 15% of them singletons. Time point denoted: newly diagnosed GD, antithyroid drugs for less than 3 months. Preparation of the TCR library used RNA extracted from PBMCs. The data also belong to a second study, concerning T cells in Graves' hyperthyroidism and ophthalmopathy.

The specimen was peripheral blood mononuclear cells (PBMCs), collected at new diagnosis, from a patient treated with antithyroid drugs. Receptor source: a woman between 18 and 29 years old with Graves disease.

This clonotype was observed a few times. The rearrangement joins TRBV7-2 to TRBJ2-3; D ambiguous. Germline CDR1 is SGHTA and CDR2 is FQGNSA. The length of the CDR3 is 12 residues. The V and J ends lost 5 bases and 8 bases respectively, with 11 bases between them. CDR3 sequence reads: CASSPPRGTQYF. The CDR3 nucleotides are TGTGCCAGCAGCCCCCCTCGTGGTACGCAGTATTTT.

This clonotype has more than one count but fewer than ten. One end of the junction is discordant with germline, which a read error may explain. The chain links TRBV18 to TRBJ2-3; no firm D call. The CDR3 has 15 amino acids. Looked up from germline, CDR1 is KGHSH and CDR2 is LQKENI. The CDR3 sequence: CASSPVKGSTDTQCF. CDR3 sequence (DNA): TGTGCCAGCTCACCAGTCAAGGGCAGCACAGATACGCAGTGTTTT.

This clonotype was detected ten times or more. This chain joins TRBV7-9 and TRBJ2-7; D remains unclear. V dropped 5 bases and J dropped 5 bases, with 19 bases sitting between them. The germline V gene has CDR1 SEHNR and CDR2 FQNEAQ (reference sequence). The CDR3 runs to 15 residues. Here the CDR3 reads CASSGDRAQSHEQYF. The CDR3 region has the DNA TGTGCCAGCAGCGGTGACCGGGCTCAATCCCACGAGCAGTACTTC. The complete variable domain, with remaining parts taken from reference TRBV7-9 and TRBJ2-7, reads DTGVSQNPRHKITKRGQNVTFRCDPISEHNRLYWYRQTLGQGPEFLTYFQNEAQLEKSRLLSDRFSAERPKGSFSTLEIQRTEQGDSAMYLCASSGDRAQSHEQYFGPGTRLTVT.

The rearrangement links TRBV20-1 to TRBJ2-5; the match to TRBD2 covers 8 bases. The V and J ends lost 2 bases and 5 bases, in that order; junction bases with no gene match: 19. The CDR3 spans 18 residues. Germline CDR1 DFQATT, CDR2 SNEGSKA (reference sequence). The CDR3 here is CSARCDWREVCFQETQYF. For the CDR3, the DNA is TGCAGTGCTAGATGTGACTGGCGGGAGGTTTGCTTCCAGGAGACCCAGTACTTC.

V gene TRBV6-9 combines with J gene TRBJ2-7; D might be TRBD1 or TRBD2, each matching 6 bases. CDR1 and CDR2 from the germline V gene are MNHGY and SVAAGI. The V end was cut by 2 bases, the J end by 5 bases, with 19 bases between. The CDR3 spans 16 residues. CDR3: CASSYRGASALHEQYF. CDR3 DNA sequence: TGTGCCAGCAGTTATAGGGGGGCTAGCGCTCTTCACGAGCAGTACTTC.

Only a few counts were recorded for this clonotype. The chain employs TRBV19 and TRBJ2-1, with 10 nucleotides matching TRBD1. The germline gives CDR1 LNHDA, CDR2 SQIVND (reference sequence). The CDR3 runs 15 residues. The junction had 10 bases not matched to a gene; V was cut back by 6 bases and J by 8 bases. The CDR3 DNA sequence: TGTGCCAGTAGCACTACCGGGACAGGGGCGGATGAGCAGTTCTTC. The encoded protein is CASSTTGTGADEQFF.

This clonotype was recorded many times. V is TRBV20-1 and J is TRBJ2-1; D unresolved. CDR3 length: 12 amino acids. The V and J ends lost 6 bases and 7 bases respectively, with 13 bases between them. CDR1 is DFQATT and CDR2 is SNEGSKA in the germline V gene (reference sequence). The CDR3 nucleotides read TGCAGTGCACTTTCGGCTGGGAATGAGCAGTTCTTC. Protein sequence: CSALSAGNEQFF.

This clonotype was counted only a few times. The rearrangement uses TRBV12-3 or TRBV12-4 and TRBJ1-2; D possibly corresponds to TRBD1 (5 bases). Trimming pared 3 bases from V and 5 bases from J, leaving 13 bases between. The CDR3 extends over 14 amino acids. The CDR3 sequence is CASSLYWGGYGYTF. DNA of the CDR3: TGTGCCAGCAGTTTGTATTGGGGGGGTTATGGCTACACCTTC.

This chain joins TRBV18 and TRBJ1-4; no definite D call. Looked up from germline, CDR1 is KGHSH and CDR2 is LQKENI. This CDR3 contains 13 residues. CDR3: CASPSDTNEKLFF. CDR3 in DNA: TGTGCTAGCCCATCCGACACCAATGAAAAACTGTTTTTT.

This clonotype occurred many times. The chain joins TRBV5-6 to TRBJ2-1, with 7 bases fitting TRBD1. CDR3 size: 17 residues. The V and J ends lost 3 bases and 4 bases, in that order; junction bases with no gene match: 13. CDR1 and CDR2 (germline): SGHDT, YYEEEE. The CDR3 bases are TGTGCCAGCAGCTCAGACAGGGTCGGGTCTAGGTACAATGAGCAGTTCTTC. This encodes CASSSDRVGSRYNEQFF. Full variable domain (outside the CDR3, taken from reference TRBV5-6 and TRBJ2-1): DAGVTQSPTHLIKTRGQQVTLRCSPKSGHDTVSWYQQALGQGPQFIFQYYEEEERQRGNFPDRFSGHQFPNYSSELNVNALLLGDSALYLCASSSDRVGSRYNEQFFGPGTRLTVL.

In its sample, this clonotype was seen many times. This chain uses TRBV6-1 with TRBJ1-2; D is unresolved. Germline V gives CDR1 MNHNS, CDR2 SASEGT. The CDR3 is 15 residues long. The V and J ends lost 1 base and 5 bases respectively, with 14 bases between them. CDR3 nucleotide sequence: TGTGCCAGCAGTGAAGTGAACAGCTTAGGGTATGGCTACACCTTC. It codes for CASSEVNSLGYGYTF.

Many counts were recorded for this clonotype. The CDR3 DNA reads TGTGCCACGTACTCTAGCGGGAGGGGCTCCTACAATGAGCAGTTCTTC. It translates to CATYSSGRGSYNEQFF. This chain links TRBV15 with TRBJ2-1, with 12 bases fitting TRBD2. V lost 9 bases, J lost 0 bases, and 6 bases stayed unmatched. Germline CDR1 LNHNV, CDR2 YYDKDF (reference sequence). CDR3 length: 16 amino acids.

At least ten counts were recorded for this clonotype. The gene calls are TRBV24-1 and TRBJ2-1; a possible D gene is TRBD2 (6 bases). The CDR3 loop spans 16 amino acids. In germline, CDR1 is KGHDR, CDR2 SFDVKD. V lost 0 bases and J 2 bases, leaving 10 bases between the germline ends. The CDR3 sequence: CATSDLGSGTYNEQFF. The CDR3, as DNA: TGTGCCACCAGTGATTTGGGTAGCGGCACCTACAATGAGCAGTTCTTC.

A note on this clonotype: An end of the junction does not agree with germline; a read error may underlie this. This chain joins TRBV7-2 and TRBJ2-1, with D perhaps TRBD2 (5 bases). The CDR3 covers 15 residues. Germline CDR1 SGHTA, CDR2 FQGNSA. The DNA for the CDR3 is TGCGCCAGCAGCCAAGATACGGGAATTGGCTATGAGCAGTTCTTC. Encoded protein: CASSQDTGIGYEQFF.